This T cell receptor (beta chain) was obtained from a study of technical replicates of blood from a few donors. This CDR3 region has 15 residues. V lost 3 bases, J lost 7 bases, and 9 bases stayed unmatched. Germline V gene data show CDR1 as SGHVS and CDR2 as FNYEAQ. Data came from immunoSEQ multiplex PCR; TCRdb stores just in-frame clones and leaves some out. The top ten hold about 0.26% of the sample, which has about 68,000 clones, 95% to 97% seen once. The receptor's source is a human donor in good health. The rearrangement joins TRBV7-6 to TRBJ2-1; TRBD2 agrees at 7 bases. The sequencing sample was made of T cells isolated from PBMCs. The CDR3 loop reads CASSLGRAGVNEQFF. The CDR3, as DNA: TGTGCCAGCAGCTTGGGGCGGGCGGGGGTGAATGAGCAGTTCTTC.